This T cell receptor beta chain emerged from a study of blood T cell repertoires in COVID-19. Study-wide background: Researchers got acute and convalescent COVID-19 samples from the United States, Italy and Spain.

The assay was immunoSEQ multiplex PCR, and TCRdb's table has in-frame clones only and misses some. This sample has about 220,000 clones, with roughly four fifths found just once. The ends were cut back, 1 base at V and 10 bases at J, with 17 bases in the middle. The CDR3 consists of 15 residues. Per the germline V gene, CDR1 is SGHTA and CDR2 is FQGNSA. The TCR comes from an older woman with acute or convalescent COVID-19. Material for sequencing was peripheral blood. The chain employs TRBV7-2 and TRBJ2-1; TRBD2 might be the D (8 bases). The CDR3 region is CASSLGTSRGSEQFF. In DNA form, the CDR3 reads TGTGCCAGCAGCTTAGGGACTAGCAGGGGGTCCGAGCAGTTCTTC.